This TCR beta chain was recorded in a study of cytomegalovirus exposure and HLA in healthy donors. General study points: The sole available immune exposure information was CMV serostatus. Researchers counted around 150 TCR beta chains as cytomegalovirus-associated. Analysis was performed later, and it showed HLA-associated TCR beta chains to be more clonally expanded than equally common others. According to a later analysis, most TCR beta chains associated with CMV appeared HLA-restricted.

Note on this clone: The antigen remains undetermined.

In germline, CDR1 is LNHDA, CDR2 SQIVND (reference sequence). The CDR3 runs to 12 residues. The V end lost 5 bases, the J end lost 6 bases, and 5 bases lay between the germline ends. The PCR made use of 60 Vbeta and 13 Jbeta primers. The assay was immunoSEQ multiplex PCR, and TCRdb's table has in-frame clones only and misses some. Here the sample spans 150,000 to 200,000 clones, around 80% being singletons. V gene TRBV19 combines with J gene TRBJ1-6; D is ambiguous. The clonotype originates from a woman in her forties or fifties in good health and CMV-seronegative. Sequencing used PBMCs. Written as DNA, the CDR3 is TGTGCCAGTAGTGCTATTAATTCACCCCTCCACTTT. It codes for CASSAINSPLHF.